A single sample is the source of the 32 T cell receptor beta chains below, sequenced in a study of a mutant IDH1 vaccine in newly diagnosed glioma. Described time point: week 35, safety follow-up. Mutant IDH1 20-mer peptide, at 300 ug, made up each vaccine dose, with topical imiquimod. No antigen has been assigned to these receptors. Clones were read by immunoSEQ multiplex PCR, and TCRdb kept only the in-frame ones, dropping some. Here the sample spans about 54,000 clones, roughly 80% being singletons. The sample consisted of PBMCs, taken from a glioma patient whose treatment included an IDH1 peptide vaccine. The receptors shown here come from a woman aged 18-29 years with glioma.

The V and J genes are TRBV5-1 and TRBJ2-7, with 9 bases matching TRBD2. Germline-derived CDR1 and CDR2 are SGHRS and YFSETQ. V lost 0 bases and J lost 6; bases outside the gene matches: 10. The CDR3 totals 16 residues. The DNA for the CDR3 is TGCGCCAGCAGCTTGGCCCTAGCGGGGAAAGCGAGCGAGCAGTACTTC. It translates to CASSLALAGKASEQYF. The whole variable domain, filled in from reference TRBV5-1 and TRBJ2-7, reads KAGVTQTPRYLIKTRGQQVTLSCSPISGHRSVSWYQQTPGQGLQFLFEYFSETQRNKGNFPGRFSGRQFSNSRSEMNVSTLELGDSALYLCASSLALAGKASEQYFGPGTRLTVT.

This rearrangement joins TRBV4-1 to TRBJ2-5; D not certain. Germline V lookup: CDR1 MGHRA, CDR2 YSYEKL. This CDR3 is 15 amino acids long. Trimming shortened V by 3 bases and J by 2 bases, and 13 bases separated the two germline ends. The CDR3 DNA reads TGCGCCAGCAGCCATGTTCGACAAGTACAAGAGACCCAGTACTTC. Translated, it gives CASSHVRQVQETQYF.

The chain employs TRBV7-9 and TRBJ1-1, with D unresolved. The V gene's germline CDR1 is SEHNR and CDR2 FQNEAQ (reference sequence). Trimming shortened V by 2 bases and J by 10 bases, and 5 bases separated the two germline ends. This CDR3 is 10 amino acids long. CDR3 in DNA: TGTGCCAGCAGCTTAACGAGAGCTTTCTTT. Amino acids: CASSLTRAFF. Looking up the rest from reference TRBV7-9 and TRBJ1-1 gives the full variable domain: DTGVSQNPRHKITKRGQNVTFRCDPISEHNRLYWYRQTLGQGPEFLTYFQNEAQLEKSRLLSDRFSAERPKGSFSTLEIQRTEQGDSAMYLCASSLTRAFFGQGTRLTVV.

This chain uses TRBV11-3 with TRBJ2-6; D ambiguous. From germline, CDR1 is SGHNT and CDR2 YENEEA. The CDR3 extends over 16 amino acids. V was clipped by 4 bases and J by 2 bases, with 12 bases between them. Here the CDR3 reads CASSSRGTPGANVLTF. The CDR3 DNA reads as TGTGCCAGCAGCTCTAGAGGTACACCTGGGGCCAACGTCCTGACTTTC.

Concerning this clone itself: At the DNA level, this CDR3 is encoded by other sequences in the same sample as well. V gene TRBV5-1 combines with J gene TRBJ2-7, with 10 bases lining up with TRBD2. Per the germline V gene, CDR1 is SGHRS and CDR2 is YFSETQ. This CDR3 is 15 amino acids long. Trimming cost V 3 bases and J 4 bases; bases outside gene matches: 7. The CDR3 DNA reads TGCGCCAGCAGCTCGGCAACTAGCGGGGAATACGAGCAGTACTTC. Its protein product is CASSSATSGEYEQYF. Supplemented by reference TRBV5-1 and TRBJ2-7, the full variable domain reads KAGVTQTPRYLIKTRGQQVTLSCSPISGHRSVSWYQQTPGQGLQFLFEYFSETQRNKGNFPGRFSGRQFSNSRSEMNVSTLELGDSALYLCASSSATSGEYEQYFGPGTRLTVT.

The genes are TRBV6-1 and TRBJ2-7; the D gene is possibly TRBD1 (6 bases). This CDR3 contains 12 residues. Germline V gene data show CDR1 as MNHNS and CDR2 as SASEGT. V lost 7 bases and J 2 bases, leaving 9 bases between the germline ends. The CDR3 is CASKQGPYEQYF. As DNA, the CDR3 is TGTGCCAGCAAACAGGGACCCTACGAGCAGTACTTC.

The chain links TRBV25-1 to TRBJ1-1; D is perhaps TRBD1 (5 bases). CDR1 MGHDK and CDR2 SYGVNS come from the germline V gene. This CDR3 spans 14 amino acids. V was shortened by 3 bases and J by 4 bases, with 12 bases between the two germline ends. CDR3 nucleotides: TGTGCCAGCAGTGATTTCAGGGAGGCCACTGAAGCTTTCTTT. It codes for CASSDFREATEAFF.

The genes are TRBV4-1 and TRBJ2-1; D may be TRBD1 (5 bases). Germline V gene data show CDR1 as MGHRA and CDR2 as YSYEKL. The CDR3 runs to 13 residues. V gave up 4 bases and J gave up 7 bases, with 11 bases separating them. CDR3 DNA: TGCGCCAGCAGCCGGCAGACAGAGAATGAGCAGTTCTTC. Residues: CASSRQTENEQFF.

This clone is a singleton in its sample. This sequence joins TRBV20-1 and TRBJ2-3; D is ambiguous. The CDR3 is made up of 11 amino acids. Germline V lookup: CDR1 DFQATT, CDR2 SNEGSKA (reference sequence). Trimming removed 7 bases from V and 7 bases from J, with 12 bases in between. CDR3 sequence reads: CSVTVENTQYF. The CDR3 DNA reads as TGCAGTGTTACGGTGGAAAATACGCAGTATTTT.

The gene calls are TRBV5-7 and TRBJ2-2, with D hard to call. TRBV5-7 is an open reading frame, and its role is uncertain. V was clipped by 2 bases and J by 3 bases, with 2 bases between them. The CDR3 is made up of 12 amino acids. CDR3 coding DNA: TGTGCCAGCAGCTTATACACCGGGGAGCTGTTTTTT. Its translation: CASSLYTGELFF.

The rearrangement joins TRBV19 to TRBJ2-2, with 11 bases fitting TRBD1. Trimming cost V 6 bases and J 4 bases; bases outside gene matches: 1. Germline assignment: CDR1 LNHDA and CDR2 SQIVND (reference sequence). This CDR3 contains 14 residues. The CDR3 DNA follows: TGTGCCAGTAGCGGGACAGGGGGCACCGGGGAGCTGTTTTTT. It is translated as CASSGTGGTGELFF.

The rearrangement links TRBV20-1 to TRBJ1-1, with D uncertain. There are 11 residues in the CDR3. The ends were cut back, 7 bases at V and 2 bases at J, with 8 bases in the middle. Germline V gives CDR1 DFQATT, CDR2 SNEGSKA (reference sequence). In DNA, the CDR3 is TGCAGTGGGGAGGTTAACACTGAAGCTTTCTTT. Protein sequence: CSGEVNTEAFF.

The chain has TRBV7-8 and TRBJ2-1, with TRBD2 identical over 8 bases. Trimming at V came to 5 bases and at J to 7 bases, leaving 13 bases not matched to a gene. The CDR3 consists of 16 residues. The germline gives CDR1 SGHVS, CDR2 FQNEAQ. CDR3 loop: CASSTLAGPGGNEQFF. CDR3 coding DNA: TGTGCCAGCAGCACCTTAGCGGGACCTGGAGGGAATGAGCAGTTCTTC.

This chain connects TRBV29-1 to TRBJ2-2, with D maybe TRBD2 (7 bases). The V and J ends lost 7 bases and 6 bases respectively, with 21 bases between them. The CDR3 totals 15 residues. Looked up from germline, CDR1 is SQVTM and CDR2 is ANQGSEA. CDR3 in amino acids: CSAGGGRGLPGELFF. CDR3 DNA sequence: TGCAGCGCGGGCGGGGGCAGGGGATTGCCCGGGGAGCTGTTTTTT.

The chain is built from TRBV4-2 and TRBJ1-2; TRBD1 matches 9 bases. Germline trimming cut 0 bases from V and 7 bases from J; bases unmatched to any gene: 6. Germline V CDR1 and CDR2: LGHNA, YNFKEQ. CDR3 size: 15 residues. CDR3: CASSQDRQGVGGYTF. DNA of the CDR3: TGTGCCAGCAGCCAAGATCGACAGGGGGTTGGTGGCTACACCTTC.

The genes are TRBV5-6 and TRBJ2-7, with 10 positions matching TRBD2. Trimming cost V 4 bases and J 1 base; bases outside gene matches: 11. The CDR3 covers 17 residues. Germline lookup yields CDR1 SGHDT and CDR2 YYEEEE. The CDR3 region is CASSPSGGASLSYEQYF. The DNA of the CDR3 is TGTGCCAGCAGCCCCAGCGGGGGGGCATCCCTTTCCTACGAGCAGTACTTC.

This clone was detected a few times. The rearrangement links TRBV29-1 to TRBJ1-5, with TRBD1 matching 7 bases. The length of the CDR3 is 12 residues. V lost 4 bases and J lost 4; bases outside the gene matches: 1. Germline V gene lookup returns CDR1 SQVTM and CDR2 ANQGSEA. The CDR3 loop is CSVGGQNQPQHF. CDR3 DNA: TGCAGCGTTGGGGGACAGAATCAGCCCCAGCATTTT.

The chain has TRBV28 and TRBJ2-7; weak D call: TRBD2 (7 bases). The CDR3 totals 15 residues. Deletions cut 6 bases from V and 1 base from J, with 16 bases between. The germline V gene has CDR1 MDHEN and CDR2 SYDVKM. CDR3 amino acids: CASRPSGEGSYEQYF. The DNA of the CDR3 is TGTGCCAGCAGACCCTCAGGGGAGGGATCCTACGAGCAGTACTTC.

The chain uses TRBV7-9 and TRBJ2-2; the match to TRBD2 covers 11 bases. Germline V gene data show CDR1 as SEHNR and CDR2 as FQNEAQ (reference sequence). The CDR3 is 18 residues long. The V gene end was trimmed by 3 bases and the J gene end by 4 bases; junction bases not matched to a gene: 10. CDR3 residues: CASSLTSGAAGSTGELFF. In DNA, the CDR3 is TGTGCCAGCAGCTTGACTAGCGGGGCGGCGGGCAGCACCGGGGAGCTGTTTTTT.

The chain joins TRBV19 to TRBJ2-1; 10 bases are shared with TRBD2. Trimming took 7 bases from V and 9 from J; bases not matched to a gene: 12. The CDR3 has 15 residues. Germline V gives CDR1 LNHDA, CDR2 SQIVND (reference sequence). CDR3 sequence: CASTRMSGGAGEQFF. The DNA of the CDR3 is TGTGCCAGTACCCGCATGAGCGGGGGGGCAGGTGAGCAGTTCTTC.

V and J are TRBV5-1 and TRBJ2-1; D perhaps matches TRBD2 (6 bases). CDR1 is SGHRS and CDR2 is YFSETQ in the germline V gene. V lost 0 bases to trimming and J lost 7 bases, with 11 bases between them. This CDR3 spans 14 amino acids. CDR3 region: CASSLAGRGNEQFF. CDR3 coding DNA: TGCGCCAGCAGCTTGGCCGGTCGGGGGAATGAGCAGTTCTTC.

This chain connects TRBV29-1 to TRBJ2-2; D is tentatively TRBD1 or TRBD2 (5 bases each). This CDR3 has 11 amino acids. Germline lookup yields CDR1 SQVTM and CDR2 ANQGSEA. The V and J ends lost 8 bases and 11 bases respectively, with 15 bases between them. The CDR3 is CSLLVGPELFF. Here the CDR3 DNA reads TGCAGCCTACTAGTGGGGCCCGAGCTGTTTTTT.

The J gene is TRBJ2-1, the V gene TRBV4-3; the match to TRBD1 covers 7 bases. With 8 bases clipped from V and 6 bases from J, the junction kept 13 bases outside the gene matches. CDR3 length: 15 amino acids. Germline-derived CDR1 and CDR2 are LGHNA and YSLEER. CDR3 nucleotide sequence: TGCGCCAGCGGCGAATCCCCGGGACAGATCAATGAGCAGTTCTTC. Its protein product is CASGESPGQINEQFF.

Here the CDR3 reads CSAHGGYEQYF. CDR3 bases: TGCAGCGCCCATGGCGGCTACGAGCAGTACTTC. The rearrangement uses TRBV29-1 and TRBJ2-7; D is unresolved. V shed 7 bases and J shed 3 bases, with 10 bases lying between them. Per the germline V gene, CDR1 is SQVTM and CDR2 is ANQGSEA. The CDR3 runs to 11 residues.

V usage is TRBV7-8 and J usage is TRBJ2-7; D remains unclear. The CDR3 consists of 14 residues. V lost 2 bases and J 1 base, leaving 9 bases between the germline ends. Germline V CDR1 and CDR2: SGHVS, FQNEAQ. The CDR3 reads CASSLRVGSYEQYF. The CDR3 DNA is TGTGCCAGCAGCTTAAGAGTCGGTTCCTACGAGCAGTACTTC.

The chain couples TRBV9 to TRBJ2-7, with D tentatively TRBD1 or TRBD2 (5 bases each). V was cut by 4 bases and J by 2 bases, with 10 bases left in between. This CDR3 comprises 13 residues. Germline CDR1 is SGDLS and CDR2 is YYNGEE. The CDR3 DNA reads TGTGCCAGCAGCCGCCGGGACGCCTACGAGCAGTACTTC. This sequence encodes CASSRRDAYEQYF.

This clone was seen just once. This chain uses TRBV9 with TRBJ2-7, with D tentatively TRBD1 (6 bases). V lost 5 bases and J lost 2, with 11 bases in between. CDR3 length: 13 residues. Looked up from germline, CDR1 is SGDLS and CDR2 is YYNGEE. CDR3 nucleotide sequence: TGTGCCAGCAGTACAGGGCCTACCTACGAGCAGTACTTC. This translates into CASSTGPTYEQYF.

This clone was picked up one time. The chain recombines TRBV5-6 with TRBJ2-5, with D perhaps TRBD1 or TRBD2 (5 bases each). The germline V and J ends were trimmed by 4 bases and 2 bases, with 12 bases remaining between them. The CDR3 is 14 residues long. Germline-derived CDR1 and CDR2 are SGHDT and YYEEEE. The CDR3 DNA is TGTGCCAGCAGCATCGGGACGGTACAAGAGACCCAGTACTTC. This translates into CASSIGTVQETQYF. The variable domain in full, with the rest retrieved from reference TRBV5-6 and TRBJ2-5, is DAGVTQSPTHLIKTRGQQVTLRCSPKSGHDTVSWYQQALGQGPQFIFQYYEEEERQRGNFPDRFSGHQFPNYSSELNVNALLLGDSALYLCASSIGTVQETQYFGPGTRLLVL.

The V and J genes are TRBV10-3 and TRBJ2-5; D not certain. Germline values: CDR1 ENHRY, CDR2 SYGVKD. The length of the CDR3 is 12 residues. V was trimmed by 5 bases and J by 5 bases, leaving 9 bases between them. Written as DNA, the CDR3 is TGTGCCATCAGTCCCCCTGGGGAGACCCAGTACTTC. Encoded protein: CAISPPGETQYF.

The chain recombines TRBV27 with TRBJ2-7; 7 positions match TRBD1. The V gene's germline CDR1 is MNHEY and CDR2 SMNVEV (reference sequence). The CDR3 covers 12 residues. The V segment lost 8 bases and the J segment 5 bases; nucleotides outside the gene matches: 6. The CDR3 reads CASRGQPNEQYF. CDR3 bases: TGTGCCAGCCGGGGACAGCCCAACGAGCAGTACTTC.

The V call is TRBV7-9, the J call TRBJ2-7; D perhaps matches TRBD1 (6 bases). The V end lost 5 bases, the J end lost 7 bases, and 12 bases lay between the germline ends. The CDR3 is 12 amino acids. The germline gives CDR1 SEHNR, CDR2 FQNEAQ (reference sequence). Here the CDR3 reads CASSHRAAEQYF. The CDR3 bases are TGTGCCAGCAGCCACAGGGCGGCGGAGCAGTACTTC. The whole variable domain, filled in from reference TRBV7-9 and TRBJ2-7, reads DTGVSQNPRHKITKRGQNVTFRCDPISEHNRLYWYRQTLGQGPEFLTYFQNEAQLEKSRLLSDRFSAERPKGSFSTLEIQRTEQGDSAMYLCASSHRAAEQYFGPGTRLTVT.

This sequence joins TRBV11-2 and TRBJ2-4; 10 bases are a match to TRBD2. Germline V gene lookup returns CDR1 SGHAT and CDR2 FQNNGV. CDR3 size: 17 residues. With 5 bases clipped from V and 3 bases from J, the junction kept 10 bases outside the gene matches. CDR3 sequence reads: CASSHPERGGNKNIQYF. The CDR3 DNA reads TGTGCCAGCAGCCACCCTGAGCGGGGGGGTAACAAAAACATTCAGTACTTC.